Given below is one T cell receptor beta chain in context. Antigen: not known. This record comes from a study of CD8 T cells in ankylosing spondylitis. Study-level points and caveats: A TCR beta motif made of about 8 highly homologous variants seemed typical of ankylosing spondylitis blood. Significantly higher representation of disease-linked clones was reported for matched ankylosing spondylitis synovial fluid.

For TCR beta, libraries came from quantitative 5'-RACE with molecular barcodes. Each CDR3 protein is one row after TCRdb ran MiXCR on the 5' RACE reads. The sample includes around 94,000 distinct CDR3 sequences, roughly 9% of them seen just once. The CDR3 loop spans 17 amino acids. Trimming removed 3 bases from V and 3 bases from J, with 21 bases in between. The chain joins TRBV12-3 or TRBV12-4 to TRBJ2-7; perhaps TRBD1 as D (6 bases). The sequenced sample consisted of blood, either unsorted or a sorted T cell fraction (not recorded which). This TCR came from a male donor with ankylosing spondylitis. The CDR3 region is CASSFGQGSRGHYEQYF. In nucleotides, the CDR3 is TGTGCCAGCAGTTTTGGGCAGGGGTCTCGTGGGCACTACGAGCAGTACTTC.